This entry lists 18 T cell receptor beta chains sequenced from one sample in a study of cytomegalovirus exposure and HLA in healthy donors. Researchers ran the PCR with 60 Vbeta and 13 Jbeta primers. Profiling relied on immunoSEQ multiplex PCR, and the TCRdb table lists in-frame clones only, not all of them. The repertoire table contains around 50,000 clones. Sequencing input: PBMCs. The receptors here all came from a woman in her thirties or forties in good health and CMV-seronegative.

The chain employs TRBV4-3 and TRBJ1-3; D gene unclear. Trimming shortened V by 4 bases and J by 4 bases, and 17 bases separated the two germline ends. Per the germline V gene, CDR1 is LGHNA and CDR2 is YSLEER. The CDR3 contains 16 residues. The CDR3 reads CASSRAVRALGNTIYF. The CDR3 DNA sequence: TGCGCCAGCAGCCGAGCGGTCCGGGCACTCGGAAACACCATATATTTT.

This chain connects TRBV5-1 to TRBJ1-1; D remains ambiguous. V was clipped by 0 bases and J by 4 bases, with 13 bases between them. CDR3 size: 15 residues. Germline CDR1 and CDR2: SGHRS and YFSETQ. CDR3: CASSLAGLGSTEAFF. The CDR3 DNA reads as TGCGCCAGCAGCTTGGCCGGTCTGGGGAGCACTGAAGCTTTCTTT. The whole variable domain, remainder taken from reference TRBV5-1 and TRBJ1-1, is KAGVTQTPRYLIKTRGQQVTLSCSPISGHRSVSWYQQTPGQGLQFLFEYFSETQRNKGNFPGRFSGRQFSNSRSEMNVSTLELGDSALYLCASSLAGLGSTEAFFGQGTRLTVV.

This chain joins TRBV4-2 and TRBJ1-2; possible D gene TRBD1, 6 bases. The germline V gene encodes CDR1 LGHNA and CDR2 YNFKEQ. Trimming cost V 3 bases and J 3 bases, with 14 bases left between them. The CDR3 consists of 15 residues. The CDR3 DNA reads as TGTGCCAGCAGCCAGACTACCACAGGGTACTATGGCTACACCTTC. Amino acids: CASSQTTTGYYGYTF.

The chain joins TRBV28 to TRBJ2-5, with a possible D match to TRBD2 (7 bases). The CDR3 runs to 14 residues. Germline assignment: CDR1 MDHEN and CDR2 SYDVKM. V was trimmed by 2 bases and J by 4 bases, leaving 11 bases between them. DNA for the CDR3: TGTGCCAGCAGTTTACTGGGGGGGCCAGAGACCCAGTACTTC. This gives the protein CASSLLGGPETQYF. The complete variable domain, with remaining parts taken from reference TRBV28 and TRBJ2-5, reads DVKVTQSSRYLVKRTGEKVFLECVQDMDHENMFWYRQDPGLGLRLIYFSYDVKMKEKGDIPEGYSVSREKKERFSLILESASTNQTSMYLCASSLLGGPETQYFGPGTRLLVL.

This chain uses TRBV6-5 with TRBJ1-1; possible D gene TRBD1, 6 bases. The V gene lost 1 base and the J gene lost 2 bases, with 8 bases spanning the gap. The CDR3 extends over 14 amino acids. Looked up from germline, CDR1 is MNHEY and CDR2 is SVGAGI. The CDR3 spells CASSYYRENTEAFF. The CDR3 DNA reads TGTGCCAGCAGTTACTACAGGGAAAACACTGAAGCTTTCTTT.

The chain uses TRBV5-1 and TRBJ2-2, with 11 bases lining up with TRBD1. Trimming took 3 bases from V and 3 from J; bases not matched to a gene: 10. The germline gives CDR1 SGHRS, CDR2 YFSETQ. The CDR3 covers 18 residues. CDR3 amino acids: CASSWDGQGAQDTGELFF. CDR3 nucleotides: TGCGCCAGCAGCTGGGATGGACAGGGGGCGCAGGACACCGGGGAGCTGTTTTTT.

CDR3 in amino acids: CASSRGGDSPLHF. The CDR3 DNA follows: TGTGCCAGCAGTCGGGGGGGAGATTCACCCCTCCACTTT. V gene TRBV6-5 combines with J gene TRBJ1-6, with a tentative D call TRBD1 (5 bases). The CDR3 length is 13 residues. Looked up from germline, CDR1 is MNHEY and CDR2 is SVGAGI. Trimming shortened V by 5 bases and J by 8 bases, and 10 bases separated the two germline ends.

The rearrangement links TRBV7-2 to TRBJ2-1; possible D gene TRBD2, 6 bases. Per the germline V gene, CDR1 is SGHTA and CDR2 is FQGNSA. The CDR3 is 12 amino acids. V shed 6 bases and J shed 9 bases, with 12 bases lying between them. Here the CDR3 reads CASSSYGGEQFF. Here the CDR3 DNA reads TGTGCCAGCAGTAGTTACGGGGGTGAGCAGTTCTTC.

CDR3 nucleotide sequence: TGTGCCAGCAGCTTTGGGGGGACGGGGAACACTGAAGCTTTCTTT. Amino acid sequence: CASSFGGTGNTEAFF. The chain carries TRBV7-2 and TRBJ1-1; tentatively, D is TRBD1 (5 bases). In germline, CDR1 is SGHTA, CDR2 FQGNSA. Trimming removed 3 bases at V and 1 base at J, with 12 bases between. CDR3 length equals 15 residues.

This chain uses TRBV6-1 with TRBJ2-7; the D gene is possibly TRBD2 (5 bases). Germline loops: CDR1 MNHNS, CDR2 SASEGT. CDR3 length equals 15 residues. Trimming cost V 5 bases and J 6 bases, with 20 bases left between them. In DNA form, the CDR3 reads TGTGCCAGCAGTTCAACTAGTTCTCCCCCTCTCGAGCAGTACTTC. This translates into CASSSTSSPPLEQYF.

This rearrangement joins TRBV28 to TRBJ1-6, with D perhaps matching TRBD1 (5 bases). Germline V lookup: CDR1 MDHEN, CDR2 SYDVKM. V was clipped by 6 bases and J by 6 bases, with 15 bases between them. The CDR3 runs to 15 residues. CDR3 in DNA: TGTGCCAGCAGATTGCTCCAGGGTACTAATTCACCCCTCCACTTT. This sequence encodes CASRLLQGTNSPLHF.

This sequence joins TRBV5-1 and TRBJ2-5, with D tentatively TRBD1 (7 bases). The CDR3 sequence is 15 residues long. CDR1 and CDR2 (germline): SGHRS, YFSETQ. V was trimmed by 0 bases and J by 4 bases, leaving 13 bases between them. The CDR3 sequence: CASSLDQGGPETQYF. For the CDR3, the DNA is TGCGCCAGCAGCTTGGACCAGGGGGGCCCAGAGACCCAGTACTTC.

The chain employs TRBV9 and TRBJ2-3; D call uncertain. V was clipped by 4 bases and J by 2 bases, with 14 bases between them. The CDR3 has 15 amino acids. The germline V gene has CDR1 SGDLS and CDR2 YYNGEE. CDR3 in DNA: TGTGCCAGCAGCCAGACTCCTACCACCACAGATACGCAGTATTTT. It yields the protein CASSQTPTTTDTQYF.

The CDR3 region is CASKYTGPSETQYF. The DNA of the CDR3 is TGCGCCAGCAAGTATACAGGGCCATCAGAGACCCAGTACTTC. This rearrangement joins TRBV5-1 to TRBJ2-5, with a possible D match to TRBD1 (6 bases). Germline V gene data show CDR1 as SGHRS and CDR2 as YFSETQ. This CDR3 region has 14 residues. Trimming pared 6 bases from V and 4 bases from J, leaving 16 bases between.

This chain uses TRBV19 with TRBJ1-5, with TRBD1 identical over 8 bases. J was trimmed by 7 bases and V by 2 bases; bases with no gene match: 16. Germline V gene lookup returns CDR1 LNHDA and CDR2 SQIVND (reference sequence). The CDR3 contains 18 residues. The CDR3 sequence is CASSIPTKTGVRRQPQHF. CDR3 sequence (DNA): TGTGCCAGTAGTATACCTACCAAGACAGGGGTAAGGAGGCAGCCCCAGCATTTT.

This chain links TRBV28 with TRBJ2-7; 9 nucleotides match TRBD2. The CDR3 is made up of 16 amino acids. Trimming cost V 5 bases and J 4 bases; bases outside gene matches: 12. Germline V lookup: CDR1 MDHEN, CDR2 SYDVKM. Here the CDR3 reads CASSPARALAGYEQYF. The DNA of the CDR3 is TGTGCCAGCAGTCCTGCCCGCGCGCTAGCGGGGTACGAGCAGTACTTC. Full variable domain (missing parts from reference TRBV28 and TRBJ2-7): DVKVTQSSRYLVKRTGEKVFLECVQDMDHENMFWYRQDPGLGLRLIYFSYDVKMKEKGDIPEGYSVSREKKERFSLILESASTNQTSMYLCASSPARALAGYEQYFGPGTRLTVT.

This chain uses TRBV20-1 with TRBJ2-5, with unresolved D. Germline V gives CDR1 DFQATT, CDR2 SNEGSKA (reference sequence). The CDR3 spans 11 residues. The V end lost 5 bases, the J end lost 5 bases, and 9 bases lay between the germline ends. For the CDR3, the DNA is TGCAGTGCTTGGGCACGGGAGACCCAGTACTTC. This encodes CSAWARETQYF.

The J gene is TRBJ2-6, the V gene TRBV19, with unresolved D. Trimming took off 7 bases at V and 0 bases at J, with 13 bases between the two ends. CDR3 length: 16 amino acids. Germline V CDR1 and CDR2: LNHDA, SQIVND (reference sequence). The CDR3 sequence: CASTPTAASGANVLTF. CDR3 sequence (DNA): TGTGCCAGTACCCCCACAGCCGCCTCTGGGGCCAACGTCCTGACTTTC.